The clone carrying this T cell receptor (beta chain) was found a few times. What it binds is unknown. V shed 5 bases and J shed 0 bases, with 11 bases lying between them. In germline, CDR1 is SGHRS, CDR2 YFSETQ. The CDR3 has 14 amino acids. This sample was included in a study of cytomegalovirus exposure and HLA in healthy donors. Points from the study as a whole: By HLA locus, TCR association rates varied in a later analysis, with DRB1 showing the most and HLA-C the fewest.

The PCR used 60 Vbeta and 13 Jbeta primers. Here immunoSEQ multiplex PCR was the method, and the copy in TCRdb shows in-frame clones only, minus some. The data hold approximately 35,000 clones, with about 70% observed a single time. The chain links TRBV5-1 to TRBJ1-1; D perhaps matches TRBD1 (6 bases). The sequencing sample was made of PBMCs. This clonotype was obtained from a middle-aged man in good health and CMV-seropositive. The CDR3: CASRLTGLNTEAFF. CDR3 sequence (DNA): TGCGCCAGCAGGCTTACAGGGCTGAACACTGAAGCTTTCTTT.